This note documents a single T cell receptor beta chain sequence. Its antigen is not identified. Germline V gene lookup returns CDR1 SGHRS and CDR2 YFSETQ. The V and J ends lost 7 bases and 8 bases, in that order; junction bases with no gene match: 11. This CDR3 is built from 14 residues. These data come from a study of cytomegalovirus exposure and HLA in healthy donors. PCR used 60 Vbeta primers and 13 Jbeta primers. The assay was immunoSEQ multiplex PCR, and TCRdb's table has in-frame clones only and misses some. The repertoire holds more than 90,000 clones, with roughly 73% as singletons. Study conclusions and caveats: In terms of immune exposure information, only CMV serostatus was available. A later analysis showed HLA-associated TCR beta chains outstripping equally common others in clonal expansion. Most subjects' HLA-A and HLA-B alleles were reportedly predicted from TCR beta sequences. TCR association rates varied by HLA locus in a later analysis, with DRB1 highest and HLA-C lowest.

The source material was PBMCs. The clonotype originates from a woman aged 25 to 39 in good health and CMV-seronegative. The genes are TRBV5-1 and TRBJ2-1, with 8 nucleotides matching TRBD2. DNA for the CDR3: TGCGCCAGCGCAGCGGGGGCTACTTTCGATGAGCAGTTCTTC. The encoded protein is CASAAGATFDEQFF.